This T cell receptor (beta chain) was sequenced during a study of human T cells and chemical hapten exposure. Overall study context: From small differences in pooled library volume came most of the variation in per-sample TCR yields. Broader study findings: TCRs exceeding 1 in 1000 frequency stayed unchanged with DPC sensitization.

Losses at the gene ends were 3 bases for V and 6 bases for J; bases not matched to a gene: 11. The CDR3 runs to 15 residues. The V gene's germline CDR1 is SGHDT and CDR2 YYEEEE. Single cDNA molecules in the library carried unique molecular identifiers attached during preparation. As processed by the authors: Per sample, the median was about 95,000 TCRs, with values from around 25,000 to 690,000. One entry per CDR3 protein results from TCRdb running MiXCR on the 5' RACE reads. TCRdb's processing, not the authors' own work, is the source of the V and J calls. The sample carries tens of thousands of distinct CDR3 sequences, roughly 8% recorded once. Unfractionated whole blood yielded the extracted total RNA. This clonotype came up a few times. The antigen remains unidentified.

The clonotype originates from a male donor in good health. V gene TRBV5-6 combines with J gene TRBJ2-7; 8 nucleotides match TRBD2. This CDR3 is CASSSPAGTSGEQYF. CDR3 sequence (DNA): TGTGCCAGCAGCTCACCCGCTGGCACTAGCGGCGAGCAGTACTTC.